This T cell receptor beta chain was documented in a study of T cells after posttransplantation cyclophosphamide. Whole-study results and caveats: Donor-recipient repertoire similarity was low at 1-2 months, rising over year one.

The CDR3 contains 14 residues. The germline CDR1 and CDR2 sequences are WSHSY and SAAADI. Trimming removed 8 bases from V and 4 bases from J, with 14 bases in between. Here immunoSEQ multiplex PCR was the method, and the copy in TCRdb shows in-frame clones only, minus some. This repertoire shows thousands of clones, roughly 84% found once; its top ten account for roughly 24%. This clone occurred a few times. Its matching antigen is unknown. Cyclophosphamide on days +3 and +4 followed busulfan-fludarabine conditioning and a marrow graft. The sequence derives from a female patient aged 40 to 55 who received an allogeneic stem cell transplant from an unrelated donor, was CMV-positive, and had no GVHD. Some T cells may be provided by the graft donor. Sample: PBMCs, taken after allogeneic stem cell transplant with posttransplant cyclophosphamide. The chain links TRBV10-2 to TRBJ1-4; D perhaps matches TRBD1 (5 bases). Here the CDR3 reads CASAVGANNEKLFF. The DNA for the CDR3 is TGCGCCAGCGCCGTAGGGGCTAATAATGAAAAACTGTTTTTT.